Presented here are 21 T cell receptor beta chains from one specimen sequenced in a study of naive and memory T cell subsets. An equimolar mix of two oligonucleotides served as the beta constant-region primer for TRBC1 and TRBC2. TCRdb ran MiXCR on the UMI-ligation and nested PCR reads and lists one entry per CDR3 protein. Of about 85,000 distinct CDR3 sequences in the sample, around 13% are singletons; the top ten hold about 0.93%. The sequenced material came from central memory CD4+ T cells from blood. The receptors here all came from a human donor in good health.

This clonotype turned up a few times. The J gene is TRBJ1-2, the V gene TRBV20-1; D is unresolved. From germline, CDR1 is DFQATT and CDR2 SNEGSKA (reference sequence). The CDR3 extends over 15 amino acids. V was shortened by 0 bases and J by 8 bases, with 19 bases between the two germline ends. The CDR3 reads CSARDSVRLPRGYTF. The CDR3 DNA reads TGCAGTGCTAGAGATTCGGTTCGGCTCCCTCGAGGCTACACCTTC.

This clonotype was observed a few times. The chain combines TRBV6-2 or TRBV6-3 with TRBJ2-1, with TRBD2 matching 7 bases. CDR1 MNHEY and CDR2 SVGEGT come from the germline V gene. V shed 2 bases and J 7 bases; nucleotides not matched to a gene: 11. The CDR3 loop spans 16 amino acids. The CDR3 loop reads CASSYLLGGSYNEQFF. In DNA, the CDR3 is TGTGCCAGCAGTTACCTGCTCGGCGGGAGTTATAATGAGCAGTTCTTC.

Here the CDR3 DNA reads TGTGCCAGCAGCTTGTCCAGGGTCGGGGGAGAGCAGTACTTC. Encoded protein: CASSLSRVGGEQYF. V is TRBV7-2 and J is TRBJ2-7; a possible D gene is TRBD2 (6 bases). The CDR3 is made up of 14 amino acids. Germline-derived CDR1 and CDR2 are SGHTA and FQGNSA. V was trimmed by 3 bases and J by 7 bases, leaving 16 bases between them.

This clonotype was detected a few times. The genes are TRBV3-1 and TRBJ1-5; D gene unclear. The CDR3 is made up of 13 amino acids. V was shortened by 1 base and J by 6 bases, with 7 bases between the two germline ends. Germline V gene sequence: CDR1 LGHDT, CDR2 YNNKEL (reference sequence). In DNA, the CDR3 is TGTGCCAGCAGCCAAGCAAGGAGTCAGCCCCAGCATTTT. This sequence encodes CASSQARSQPQHF.

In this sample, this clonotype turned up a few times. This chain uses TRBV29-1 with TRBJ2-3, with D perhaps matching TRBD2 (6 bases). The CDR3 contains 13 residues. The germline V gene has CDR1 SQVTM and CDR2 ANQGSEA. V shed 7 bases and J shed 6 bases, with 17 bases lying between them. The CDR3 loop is CSAETLRGDTQYF. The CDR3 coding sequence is TGCAGCGCTGAGACTCTACGGGGGGATACGCAGTATTTT.

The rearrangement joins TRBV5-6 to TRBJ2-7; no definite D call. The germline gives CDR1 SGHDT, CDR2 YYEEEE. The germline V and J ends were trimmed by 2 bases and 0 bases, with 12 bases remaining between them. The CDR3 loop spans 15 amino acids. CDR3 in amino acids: CASSFLGRASYEQYF. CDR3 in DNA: TGTGCCAGCAGCTTCCTAGGACGGGCCTCCTACGAGCAGTACTTC. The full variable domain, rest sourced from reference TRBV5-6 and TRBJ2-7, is DAGVTQSPTHLIKTRGQQVTLRCSPKSGHDTVSWYQQALGQGPQFIFQYYEEEERQRGNFPDRFSGHQFPNYSSELNVNALLLGDSALYLCASSFLGRASYEQYFGPGTRLTVT.

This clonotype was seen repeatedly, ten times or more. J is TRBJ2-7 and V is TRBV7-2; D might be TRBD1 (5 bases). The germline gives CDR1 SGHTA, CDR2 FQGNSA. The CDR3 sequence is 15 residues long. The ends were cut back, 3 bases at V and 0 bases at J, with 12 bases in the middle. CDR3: CASSFVPGYSYEQYF. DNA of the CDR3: TGTGCCAGCAGCTTTGTTCCAGGGTACTCCTACGAGCAGTACTTC.

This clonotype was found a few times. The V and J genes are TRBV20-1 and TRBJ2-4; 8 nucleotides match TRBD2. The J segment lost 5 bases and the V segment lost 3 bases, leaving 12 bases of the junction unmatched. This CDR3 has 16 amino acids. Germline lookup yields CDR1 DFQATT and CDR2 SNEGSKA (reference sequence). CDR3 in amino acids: CSASIPGGSGQNIQYF. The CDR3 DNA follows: TGCAGTGCTAGTATCCCGGGGGGGAGCGGCCAAAACATTCAGTACTTC.

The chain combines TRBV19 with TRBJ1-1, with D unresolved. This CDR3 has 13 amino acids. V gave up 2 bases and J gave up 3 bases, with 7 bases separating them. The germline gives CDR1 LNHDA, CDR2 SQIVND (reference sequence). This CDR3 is CASSIQSYTEAFF. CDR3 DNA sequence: TGTGCCAGTAGTATACAATCCTACACTGAAGCTTTCTTT.

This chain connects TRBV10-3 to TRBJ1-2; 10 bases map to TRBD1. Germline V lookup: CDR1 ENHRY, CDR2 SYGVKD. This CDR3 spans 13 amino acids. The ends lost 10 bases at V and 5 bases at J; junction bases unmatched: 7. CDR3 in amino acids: CATGTGAGYGYTF. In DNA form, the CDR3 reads TGTGCCACCGGGACAGGGGCAGGATATGGCTACACCTTC.

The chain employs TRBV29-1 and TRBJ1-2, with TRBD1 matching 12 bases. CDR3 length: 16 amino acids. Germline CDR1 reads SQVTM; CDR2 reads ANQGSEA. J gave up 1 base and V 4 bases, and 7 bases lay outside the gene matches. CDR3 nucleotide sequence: TGCAGCGTTGGGGGACAGGGGGCTTCCCTTAACTATGGCTACACCTTC. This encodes CSVGGQGASLNYGYTF.

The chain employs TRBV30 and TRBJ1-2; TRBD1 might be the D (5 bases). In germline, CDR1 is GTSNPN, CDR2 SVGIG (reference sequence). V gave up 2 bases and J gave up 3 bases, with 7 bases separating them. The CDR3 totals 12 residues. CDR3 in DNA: TGTGCCTGGAGTCGGGACCACTATGGCTACACCTTC. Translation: CAWSRDHYGYTF.

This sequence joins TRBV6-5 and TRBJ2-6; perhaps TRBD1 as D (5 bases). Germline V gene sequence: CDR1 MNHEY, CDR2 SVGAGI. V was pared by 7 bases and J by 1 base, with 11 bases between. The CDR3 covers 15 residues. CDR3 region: CASKARGSGANVLTF. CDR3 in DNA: TGTGCCAGCAAGGCTAGGGGTTCTGGGGCCAACGTCCTGACTTTC.

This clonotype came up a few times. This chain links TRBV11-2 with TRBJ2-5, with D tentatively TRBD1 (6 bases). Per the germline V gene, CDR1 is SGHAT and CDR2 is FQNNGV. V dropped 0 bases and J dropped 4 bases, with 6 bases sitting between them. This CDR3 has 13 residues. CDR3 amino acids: CASSLDRGETQYF. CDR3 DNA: TGTGCCAGCAGCTTAGACAGGGGAGAGACCCAGTACTTC.

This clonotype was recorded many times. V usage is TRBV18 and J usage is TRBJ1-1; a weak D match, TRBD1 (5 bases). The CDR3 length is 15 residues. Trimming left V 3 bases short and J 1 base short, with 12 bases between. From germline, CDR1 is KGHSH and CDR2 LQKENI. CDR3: CASSPYEGRNTEAFF. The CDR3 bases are TGTGCCAGCTCACCGTACGAGGGGCGGAACACTGAAGCTTTCTTT.

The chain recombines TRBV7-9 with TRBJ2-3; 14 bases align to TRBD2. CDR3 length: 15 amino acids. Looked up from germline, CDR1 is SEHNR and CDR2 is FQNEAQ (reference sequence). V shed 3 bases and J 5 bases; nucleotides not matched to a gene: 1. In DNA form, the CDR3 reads TGTGCCAGCAGCTTGACTAGCGGGAGGGAAGATACGCAGTATTTT. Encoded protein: CASSLTSGREDTQYF.

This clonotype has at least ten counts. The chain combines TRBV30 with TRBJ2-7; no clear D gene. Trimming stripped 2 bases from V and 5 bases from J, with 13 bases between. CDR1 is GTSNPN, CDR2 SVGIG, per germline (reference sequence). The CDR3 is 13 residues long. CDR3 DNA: TGTGCCTGGAGTCTAAACCGACTTGACGAGCAGTACTTC. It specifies CAWSLNRLDEQYF.

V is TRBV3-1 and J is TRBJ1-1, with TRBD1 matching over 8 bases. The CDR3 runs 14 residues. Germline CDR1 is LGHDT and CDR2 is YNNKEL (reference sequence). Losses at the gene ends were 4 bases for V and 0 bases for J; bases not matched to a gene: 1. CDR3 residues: CASSRGQVNTEAFF. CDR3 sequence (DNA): TGTGCCAGCAGCCGGGGACAGGTGAACACTGAAGCTTTCTTT.

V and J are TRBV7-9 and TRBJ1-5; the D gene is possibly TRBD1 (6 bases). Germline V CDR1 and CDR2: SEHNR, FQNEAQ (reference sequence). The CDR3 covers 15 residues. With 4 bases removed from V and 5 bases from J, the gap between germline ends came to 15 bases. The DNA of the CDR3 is TGTGCCAGCAGCTCAACAACTACAGGGTATCAGCCCCAGCATTTT. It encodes CASSSTTTGYQPQHF.

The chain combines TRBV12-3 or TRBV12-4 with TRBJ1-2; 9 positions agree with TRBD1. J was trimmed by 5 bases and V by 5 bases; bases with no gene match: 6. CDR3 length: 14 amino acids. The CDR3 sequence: CASSLKTGGYGYTF. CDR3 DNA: TGTGCCAGCAGTCTCAAGACAGGGGGGTATGGCTACACCTTC.

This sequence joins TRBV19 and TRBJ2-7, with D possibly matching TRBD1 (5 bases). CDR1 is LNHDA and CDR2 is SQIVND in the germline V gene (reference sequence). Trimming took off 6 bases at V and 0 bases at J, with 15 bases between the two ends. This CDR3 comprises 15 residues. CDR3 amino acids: CASRQELTSSYEQYF. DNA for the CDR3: TGTGCCAGTAGACAGGAACTTACTTCCTCCTACGAGCAGTACTTC.